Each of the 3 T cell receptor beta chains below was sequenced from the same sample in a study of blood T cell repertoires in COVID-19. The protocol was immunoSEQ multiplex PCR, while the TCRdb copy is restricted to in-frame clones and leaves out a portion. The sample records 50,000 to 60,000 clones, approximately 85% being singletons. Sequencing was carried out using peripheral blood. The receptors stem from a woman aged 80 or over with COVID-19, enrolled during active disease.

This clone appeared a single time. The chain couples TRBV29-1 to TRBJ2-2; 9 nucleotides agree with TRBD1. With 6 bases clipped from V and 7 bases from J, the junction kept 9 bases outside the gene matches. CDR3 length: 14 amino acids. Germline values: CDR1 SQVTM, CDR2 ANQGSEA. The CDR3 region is CSVVGQGRVGELFF. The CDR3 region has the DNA TGCAGCGTGGTAGGACAGGGGCGGGTCGGGGAGCTGTTTTTT.

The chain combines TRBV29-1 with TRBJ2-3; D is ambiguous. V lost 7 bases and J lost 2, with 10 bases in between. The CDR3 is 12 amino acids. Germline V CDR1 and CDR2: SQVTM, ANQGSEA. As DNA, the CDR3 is TGCAGCGATCTTTCGGTCACAGATACGCAGTATTTT. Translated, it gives CSDLSVTDTQYF.

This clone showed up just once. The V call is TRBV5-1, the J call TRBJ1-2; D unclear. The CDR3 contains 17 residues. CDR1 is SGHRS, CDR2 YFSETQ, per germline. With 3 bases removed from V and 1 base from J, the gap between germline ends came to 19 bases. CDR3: CASSSSQGAGYNYGYTF. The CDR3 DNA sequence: TGCGCCAGCAGCTCCTCCCAAGGTGCAGGCTATAACTATGGCTACACCTTC.